This T cell receptor (beta chain) was identified in a study of identical twins. Template switching added a universal primer site; cDNA carried unique molecular identifiers. One entry per CDR3 protein, called by TCRdb with MiXCR from the 5' RACE reads. The data show more than 1.5 million distinct CDR3 sequences, about 32% seen once. This CDR3 region has 15 residues. The V end lost 1 base, the J end lost 10 bases, and 20 bases lay between the germline ends. Germline assignment: CDR1 DFQATT and CDR2 SNEGSKA (reference sequence). The rearrangement links TRBV20-1 to TRBJ2-1; D possibly corresponds to TRBD2 (6 bases). Sequenced sample: cord blood. This clonotype was sampled from a newborn girl in good health. CDR3 in DNA: TGCAGTGCTAGAGCCCCGACTAGTCCAAGATCCGAGCAGTTCTTC. It specifies CSARAPTSPRSEQFF.